This passage covers 21 T cell receptor beta chains from one sample sequenced in a study of patients and donors after allogeneic stem cell transplantation. One entry per CDR3 protein results from TCRdb running MiXCR on the RT-PCR reads. Of about 960,000 distinct CDR3 sequences in the sample, about 20% were seen once. Input material: blood, either unsorted or a sorted T cell fraction (not recorded which). These receptors were taken from a human donor who was either an allogeneic HSCT recipient or a stem cell or donor lymphocyte infusion donor (not recorded which). It is not recorded whose cells these are; they may come from a transplant donor.

The chain combines TRBV29-1 with TRBJ2-7; D not resolved. CDR3 size: 10 residues. CDR1 is SQVTM, CDR2 ANQGSEA, per germline. Deletions cut 8 bases from V and 7 bases from J, with 12 bases between. CDR3 protein: CSTDLKEQYF. CDR3 DNA: TGCAGCACGGACCTCAAGGAGCAGTACTTC.

V usage is TRBV7-3 and J usage is TRBJ2-2; 7 bases align to TRBD2. V was pared by 5 bases and J by 7 bases, with 13 bases of the junction left unmatched. Germline CDR1 SGHTA, CDR2 FQGTGA. The CDR3 consists of 16 residues. CDR3 sequence reads: CASSLIGRAGGGELFF. The CDR3 nucleotides read TGTGCCAGCAGCCTAATTGGGAGGGCTGGTGGCGGGGAGCTGTTTTTT.

The chain combines TRBV27 with TRBJ2-7; D perhaps matches TRBD1 (5 bases). Germline V gene data show CDR1 as MNHEY and CDR2 as SMNVEV (reference sequence). Trimming cost V 2 bases and J 2 bases, with 13 bases left between them. This CDR3 region has 15 residues. CDR3 in amino acids: CASSLTGDMTYEQYF. The CDR3 DNA reads as TGTGCCAGCAGTTTAACAGGCGACATGACCTACGAGCAGTACTTC.

The table lists this clonotype with a few counts. The J gene is TRBJ1-2, the V gene TRBV9; 7 bases fit TRBD1. V dropped 4 bases and J dropped 7; count of bases not matched to a gene: 7. This CDR3 region has 13 residues. Germline V gene sequence: CDR1 SGDLS, CDR2 YYNGEE. The CDR3 region has the DNA TGTGCCAGCAGCTCAACCGGGACAGCTGGCTACACCTTC. Its translation is CASSSTGTAGYTF.

V is TRBV18 and J is TRBJ1-1; maybe TRBD1 (5 bases). Trimming removed 3 bases from V and 4 bases from J, with 21 bases in between. This CDR3 contains 17 residues. Germline V gives CDR1 KGHSH, CDR2 LQKENI. In DNA form, the CDR3 reads TGTGCCAGCTCACCGGGTATAGGGGAGCGTGTAATCACTGAAGCTTTCTTT. It codes for CASSPGIGERVITEAFF.

V is TRBV20-1 and J is TRBJ2-7, with 9 bases identical to TRBD1. CDR1 is DFQATT, CDR2 SNEGSKA, per germline (reference sequence). With 3 bases clipped from V and 4 bases from J, the junction kept 7 bases outside the gene matches. This CDR3 has 14 amino acids. CDR3 protein: CSARGGTGPYEQYF. The CDR3 DNA reads TGCAGTGCTAGGGGTGGGACAGGGCCGTACGAGCAGTACTTC.

The rearrangement links TRBV3-1 to TRBJ2-1; TRBD2 matches at 10 bases. Germline V gives CDR1 LGHDT, CDR2 YNNKEL (reference sequence). With 0 bases clipped from V and 9 bases from J, the junction kept 5 bases outside the gene matches. This CDR3 has 15 residues. CDR3 in amino acids: CASSQEAGGPFEQFF. In DNA, the CDR3 is TGTGCCAGCAGCCAAGAAGCGGGAGGGCCTTTTGAGCAGTTCTTC.

The sample holds many counts of this clonotype. The V gene is TRBV12-3 or TRBV12-4, the J gene TRBJ1-6; D is ambiguous. The CDR3 consists of 18 residues. Deletions cut 0 bases from V and 0 bases from J, with 12 bases between. CDR3 DNA: TGTGCCAGCAGTTTAGCACCGGGCTTCAGCTCCTATAATTCACCCCTCCACTTT. Encoded protein: CASSLAPGFSSYNSPLHF.

J is TRBJ2-1 and V is TRBV27; 7 bases fit TRBD2. V lost 2 bases and J lost 8; bases outside the gene matches: 6. Per germline, CDR1 MNHEY and CDR2 SMNVEV (reference sequence). The CDR3 is 14 residues long. CDR3 in DNA: TGTGCCAGCAGTTTAGAGCGTGCGGGGGATGAGCAGTTCTTC. Translation: CASSLERAGDEQFF.

The chain couples TRBV6-1 to TRBJ2-2; D is perhaps TRBD2 (6 bases). CDR1 is MNHNS and CDR2 is SASEGT in the germline V gene. V lost 6 bases to trimming and J lost 0 bases, with 11 bases between them. The CDR3 spans 15 residues. The CDR3 nucleotides read TGTGCCAGCAGAACCACGGGGGCGAACACCGGGGAGCTGTTTTTT. This translates into CASRTTGANTGELFF.

This clonotype was detected ten times or more. The genes are TRBV5-1 and TRBJ2-1; possibly TRBD1 for D (6 bases). V lost 2 bases and J 6 bases, leaving 12 bases between the germline ends. Germline V gives CDR1 SGHRS, CDR2 YFSETQ. The CDR3 sequence is 14 residues long. CDR3 nucleotide sequence: TGCGCCAGCAGCTTACAGGGTGCCTTCAATGAGCAGTTCTTC. Amino acids: CASSLQGAFNEQFF.

This clonotype was seen more than once but under ten times. The genes are TRBV20-1 and TRBJ1-4, with D possibly TRBD1 on 5 matching bases. Trimming shortened V by 1 base and J by 4 bases, and 10 bases separated the two germline ends. The CDR3 length is 14 residues. The germline gives CDR1 DFQATT, CDR2 SNEGSKA (reference sequence). Here the CDR3 reads CSARAGGINEKLFF. As DNA, the CDR3 is TGCAGTGCTAGAGCCGGGGGGATTAATGAAAAACTGTTTTTT.

The V call is TRBV5-4, the J call TRBJ2-6; TRBD1 is a possible D gene (6 bases). The CDR3 extends over 14 amino acids. Trimming left V 10 bases short and J 1 base short, with 12 bases between. In germline, CDR1 is SGHNT, CDR2 YYREEE (reference sequence). CDR3 sequence: CAQGGGSGANVLTF. The DNA of the CDR3 is TGTGCCCAAGGGGGTGGTTCTGGGGCCAACGTCCTGACTTTC.

The chain carries TRBV30 and TRBJ1-2; D remains ambiguous. The CDR3 has 16 residues. Between the trimmed V and J ends, which lost 0 bases and 4 bases, there was a span of 18 bases. Per the germline V gene, CDR1 is GTSNPN and CDR2 is SVGIG (reference sequence). The CDR3 here is CAWSVVRPPALYGYTF. CDR3 coding DNA: TGTGCCTGGAGTGTCGTCCGGCCGCCGGCCCTCTATGGCTACACCTTC.

This chain uses TRBV6-5 with TRBJ2-7, with TRBD2 matching 7 bases. Germline lookup yields CDR1 MNHEY and CDR2 SVGAGI. Trimming removed 2 bases from V and 2 bases from J; junction bases left unmatched: 9. The CDR3 runs 16 residues. The CDR3 DNA reads TGTGCCAGCAGTTACGGGCCTTCACGGGGGGCCTACGAGCAGTACTTC. As protein: CASSYGPSRGAYEQYF.

The rearrangement joins TRBV12-3 or TRBV12-4 to TRBJ1-2; D gene ambiguous. This CDR3 is 12 amino acids long. V lost 4 bases and J lost 6, with 9 bases in between. CDR3 in amino acids: CASSSLVDGYTF. The CDR3 coding sequence is TGTGCCAGCAGTTCCCTAGTGGATGGCTACACCTTC.

This clonotype has ten or more counts. The chain couples TRBV9 to TRBJ1-2; D unresolved. The CDR3 length is 11 residues. Trimming cost V 5 bases and J 5 bases, with 7 bases left between them. Germline CDR1 reads SGDLS; CDR2 reads YYNGEE. The CDR3 loop reads CASRGKYGYTF. The CDR3 DNA sequence: TGTGCCAGCAGGGGAAAATATGGCTACACCTTC.

The chain has TRBV12-3 or TRBV12-4 and TRBJ2-4, with D perhaps being TRBD1 or TRBD2 (6 bases each). V lost 0 bases and J lost 9, with 15 bases in between. The CDR3 contains 15 residues. The CDR3 region is CASSLAGGGPGIQYF. Written as DNA, the CDR3 is TGTGCCAGCAGTTTAGCAGGAGGGGGTCCGGGCATTCAGTACTTC.

The rearrangement uses TRBV6-2 or TRBV6-3 and TRBJ2-1; D possibly corresponds to TRBD2 (6 bases). Trimming took off 1 base at V and 8 bases at J, with 12 bases between the two ends. CDR3 length equals 14 residues. Germline V gene lookup returns CDR1 MNHEY and CDR2 SVGEGT. CDR3 DNA: TGTGCCAGCAGTTACTGGAGGGGAGGTGATGAGCAGTTCTTC. Translating gives CASSYWRGGDEQFF.

This clonotype was found a few times. The V and J genes are TRBV3-1 and TRBJ2-5; weak D call: TRBD2 (5 bases). The germline V and J ends were trimmed by 0 bases and 5 bases, with 10 bases remaining between them. The length of the CDR3 is 14 residues. Germline CDR1 is LGHDT and CDR2 is YNNKEL (reference sequence). The CDR3 DNA follows: TGTGCCAGCAGCCAAGAGGGAGTGGGGGAGACCCAGTACTTC. This gives the protein CASSQEGVGETQYF.

This clonotype was counted ten times or more. The chain recombines TRBV29-1 with TRBJ2-7; D may be TRBD1 or TRBD2 (5 bases each). The V end was cut by 3 bases, the J end by 3 bases, with 6 bases between. Germline V lookup: CDR1 SQVTM, CDR2 ANQGSEA. The CDR3 covers 11 residues. CDR3 sequence reads: CSVEGDYEQYF. The DNA of the CDR3 is TGCAGCGTTGAGGGGGACTACGAGCAGTACTTC.